This TCR beta chain was observed in a study of CD8 T cells in Susac syndrome. The RNA input was about 0.5 to 1 ug, and it was reverse transcribed with random hexamers. TCRdb itself ran the immunoSEQ multiplex PCR reads through MiXCR, one entry per CDR3 protein. Here the sample spans around 130,000 distinct CDR3 sequences, 85% to 95% being singletons. TEMRA cells were FACS-enriched, with CD8+ and CD4+ T cells isolated negatively. Germline-derived CDR1 and CDR2 are SGDLS and YYNGEE. The CDR3 contains 15 residues. Germline trimming cut 3 bases from V and 5 bases from J; bases unmatched to any gene: 9. The TCR originated in a human donor with multiple sclerosis. The sample consisted of CD4+ T cells from PBMCs. This chain links TRBV9 with TRBJ2-5, with TRBD1 matching over 8 bases. CDR3 sequence (DNA): TGTGCCAGCAGCGGTGGGGACAGGCCCCGGGAGACCCAGTACTTC. This codes for CASSGGDRPRETQYF.